This TCR beta chain was captured by sequencing in a study of cytomegalovirus exposure and HLA in healthy donors. Turning to the study itself: Among the roughly 400 genotyped donors, more than 70% were placed in the Caucasian-associated ancestry cluster. Findings and limits, study-wide: The sole available immune exposure information was CMV serostatus. In an earlier analysis, about 87% or about 30%: the productive usage of most TCR beta V segments.

Note on this clone: What it recognizes is unknown.

CDR3 length: 14 residues. The V gene's germline CDR1 is GTSNPN and CDR2 SVGIG (reference sequence). The V and J ends lost 0 bases and 8 bases, in that order; junction bases with no gene match: 4. The PCR made use of 60 Vbeta and 13 Jbeta primers. This table comes from immunoSEQ multiplex PCR, and its TCRdb copy is limited to in-frame clones, with some not included. The table lists around 140,000 clones, roughly 80% of them singletons. The sample taken for sequencing was PBMCs. The TCR comes from a man aged 35 to 55 in good health and CMV-seronegative. The genes are TRBV30 and TRBJ1-2, with 12 nucleotides matching TRBD1. In DNA, the CDR3 is TGTGCCTGGAGTGTGGGACAGGGGGCGTGGGGCTACACCTTC. It translates to CAWSVGQGAWGYTF.